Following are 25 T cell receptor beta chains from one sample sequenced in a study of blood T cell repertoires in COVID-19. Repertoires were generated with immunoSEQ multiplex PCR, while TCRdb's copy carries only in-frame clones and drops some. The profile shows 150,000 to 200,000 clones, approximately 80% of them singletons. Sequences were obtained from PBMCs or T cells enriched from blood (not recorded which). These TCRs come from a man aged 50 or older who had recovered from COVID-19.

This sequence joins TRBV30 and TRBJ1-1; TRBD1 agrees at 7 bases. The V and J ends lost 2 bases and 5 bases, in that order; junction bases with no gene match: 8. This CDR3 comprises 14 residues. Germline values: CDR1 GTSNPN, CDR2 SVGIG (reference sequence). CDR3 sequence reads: CAWSPSAGGTEAFF. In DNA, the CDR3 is TGTGCCTGGAGTCCAAGTGCAGGGGGAACTGAAGCTTTCTTT.

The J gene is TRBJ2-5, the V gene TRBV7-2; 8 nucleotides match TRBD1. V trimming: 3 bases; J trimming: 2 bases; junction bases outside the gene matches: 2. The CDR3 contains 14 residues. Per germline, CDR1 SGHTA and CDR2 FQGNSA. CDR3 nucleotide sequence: TGTGCCAGCAGCTTCGGGACAGGACAAGAGACCCAGTACTTC. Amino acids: CASSFGTGQETQYF.

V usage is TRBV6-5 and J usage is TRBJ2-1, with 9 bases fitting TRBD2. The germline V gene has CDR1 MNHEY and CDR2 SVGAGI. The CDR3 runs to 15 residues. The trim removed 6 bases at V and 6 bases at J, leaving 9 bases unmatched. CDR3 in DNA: TGTGCCAGCAGCCCCGCCGGGACTAGCCGCAATGAGCAGTTCTTC. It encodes CASSPAGTSRNEQFF.

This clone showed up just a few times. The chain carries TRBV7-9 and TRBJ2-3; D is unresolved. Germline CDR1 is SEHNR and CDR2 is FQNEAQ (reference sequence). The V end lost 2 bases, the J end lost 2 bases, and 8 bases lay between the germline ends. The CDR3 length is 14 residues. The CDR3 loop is CASSLSQTTDTQYF. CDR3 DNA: TGTGCCAGCAGCTTATCACAGACCACAGATACGCAGTATTTT.

The CDR3 reads CASSYLRTAGNTIYF. The CDR3 DNA reads TGTGCCAGTAGCTACCTCAGGACAGCTGGAAACACCATATATTTT. The chain has TRBV19 and TRBJ1-3, with D maybe TRBD1 (6 bases). Trimming took off 6 bases at V and 2 bases at J, with 14 bases between the two ends. The germline V gene encodes CDR1 LNHDA and CDR2 SQIVND (reference sequence). This CDR3 spans 15 amino acids.

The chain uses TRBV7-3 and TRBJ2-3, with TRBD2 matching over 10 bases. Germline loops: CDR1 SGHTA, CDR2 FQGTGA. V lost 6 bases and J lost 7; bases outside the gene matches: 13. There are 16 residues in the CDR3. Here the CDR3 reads CASSPAAGGYMNTQYF. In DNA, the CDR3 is TGTGCCAGCAGTCCTGCAGCGGGGGGGTACATGAATACGCAGTATTTT.

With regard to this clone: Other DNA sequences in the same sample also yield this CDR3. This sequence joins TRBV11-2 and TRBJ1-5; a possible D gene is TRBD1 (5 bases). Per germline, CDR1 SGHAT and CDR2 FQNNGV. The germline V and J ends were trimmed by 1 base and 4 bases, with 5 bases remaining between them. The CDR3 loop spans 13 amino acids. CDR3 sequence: CASSLGQNQPQHF. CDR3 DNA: TGTGCCAGCAGCTTAGGACAGAATCAGCCCCAGCATTTT.

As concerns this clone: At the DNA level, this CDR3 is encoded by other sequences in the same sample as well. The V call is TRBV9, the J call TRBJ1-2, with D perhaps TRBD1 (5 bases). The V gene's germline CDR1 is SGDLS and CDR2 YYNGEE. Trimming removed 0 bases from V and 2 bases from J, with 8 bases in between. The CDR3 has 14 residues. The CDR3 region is CASSVGQSNYGYTF. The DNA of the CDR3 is TGTGCCAGCAGCGTAGGACAGAGCAACTATGGCTACACCTTC. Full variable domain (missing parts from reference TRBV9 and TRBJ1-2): DSGVTQTPKHLITATGQRVTLRCSPRSGDLSVYWYQQSLDQGLQFLIQYYNGEERAKGNILERFSAQQFPDLHSELNLSSLELGDSALYFCASSVGQSNYGYTFGSGTRLTVV.

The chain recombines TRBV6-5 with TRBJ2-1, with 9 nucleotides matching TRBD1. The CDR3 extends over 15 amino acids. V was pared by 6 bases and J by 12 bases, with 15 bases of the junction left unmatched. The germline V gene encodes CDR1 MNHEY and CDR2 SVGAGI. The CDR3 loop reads CASSRGQGLTGVQFF. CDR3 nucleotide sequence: TGTGCCAGCAGCCGGGGACAGGGTTTGACCGGGGTGCAGTTCTTC.

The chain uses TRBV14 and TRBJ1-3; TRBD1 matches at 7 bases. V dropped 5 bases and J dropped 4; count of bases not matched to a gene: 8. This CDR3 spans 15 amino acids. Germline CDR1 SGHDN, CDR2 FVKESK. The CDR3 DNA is TGTGCCAGCAGCAGGTACAGGGGTTGGGGAAACACCATATATTTT. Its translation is CASSRYRGWGNTIYF.

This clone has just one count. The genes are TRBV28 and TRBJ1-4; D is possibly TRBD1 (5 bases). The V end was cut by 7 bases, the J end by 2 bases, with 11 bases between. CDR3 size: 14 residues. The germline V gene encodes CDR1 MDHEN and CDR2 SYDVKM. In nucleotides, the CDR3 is TGTGCCAGCACTGGGGGGGTTACTAATGAAAAACTGTTTTTT. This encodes CASTGGVTNEKLFF.

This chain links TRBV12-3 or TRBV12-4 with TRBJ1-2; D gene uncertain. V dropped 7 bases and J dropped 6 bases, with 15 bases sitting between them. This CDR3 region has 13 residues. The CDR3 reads CASTLGARDGYTF. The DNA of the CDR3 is TGTGCCAGCACTCTAGGTGCGAGGGATGGCTACACCTTC.

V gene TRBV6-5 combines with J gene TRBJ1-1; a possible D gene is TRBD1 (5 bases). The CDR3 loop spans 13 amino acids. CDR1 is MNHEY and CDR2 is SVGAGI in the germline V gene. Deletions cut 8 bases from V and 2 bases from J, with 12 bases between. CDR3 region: CASAPRGNTEAFF. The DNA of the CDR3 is TGTGCCAGCGCCCCAAGGGGTAACACTGAAGCTTTCTTT.

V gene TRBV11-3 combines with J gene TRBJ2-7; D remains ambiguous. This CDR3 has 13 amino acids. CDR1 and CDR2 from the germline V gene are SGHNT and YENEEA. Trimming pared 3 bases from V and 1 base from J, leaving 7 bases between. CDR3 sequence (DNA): TGTGCCAGCAGCTTTGGGCAGTCCTACGAGCAGTACTTC. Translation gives CASSFGQSYEQYF.

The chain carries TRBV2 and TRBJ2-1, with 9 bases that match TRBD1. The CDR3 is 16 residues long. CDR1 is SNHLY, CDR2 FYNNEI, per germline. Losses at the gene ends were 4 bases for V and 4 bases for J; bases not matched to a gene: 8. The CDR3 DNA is TGTGCCAGCAGTGCTCCCCCGGGACAGGGTTACAATGAGCAGTTCTTC. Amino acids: CASSAPPGQGYNEQFF.

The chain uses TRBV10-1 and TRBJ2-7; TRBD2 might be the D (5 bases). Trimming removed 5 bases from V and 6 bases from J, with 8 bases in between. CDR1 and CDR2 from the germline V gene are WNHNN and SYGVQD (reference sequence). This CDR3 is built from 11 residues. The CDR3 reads CASSLAGEQYF. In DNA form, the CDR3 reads TGCGCCAGCAGTTTGGCGGGCGAGCAGTACTTC.

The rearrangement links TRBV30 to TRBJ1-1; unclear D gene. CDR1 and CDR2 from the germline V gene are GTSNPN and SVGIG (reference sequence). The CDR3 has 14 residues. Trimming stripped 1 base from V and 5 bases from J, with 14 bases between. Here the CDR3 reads CAWSGAGSGTEAFF. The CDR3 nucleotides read TGTGCCTGGAGTGGGGCAGGAAGTGGGACTGAAGCTTTCTTT.

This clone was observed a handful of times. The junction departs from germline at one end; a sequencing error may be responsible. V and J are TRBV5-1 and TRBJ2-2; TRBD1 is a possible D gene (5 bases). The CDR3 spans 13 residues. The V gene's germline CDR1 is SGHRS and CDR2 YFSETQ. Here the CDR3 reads CASRLQDTGELFF. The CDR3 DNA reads TGCGCCAGCCGCTTACAGGACACCGGGGAGCTGTTTTTT.

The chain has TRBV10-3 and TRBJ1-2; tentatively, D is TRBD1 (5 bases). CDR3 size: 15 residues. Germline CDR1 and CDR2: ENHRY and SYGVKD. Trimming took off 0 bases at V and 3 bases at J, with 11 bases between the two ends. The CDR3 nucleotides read TGTGCCATCAGTGAGTCGGGGGGAGGACACTATGGCTACACCTTC. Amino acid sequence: CAISESGGGHYGYTF.

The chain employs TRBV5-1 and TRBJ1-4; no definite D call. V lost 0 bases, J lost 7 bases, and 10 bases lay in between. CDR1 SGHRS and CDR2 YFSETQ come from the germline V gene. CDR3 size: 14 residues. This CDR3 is CASSLEPSGEKLFF. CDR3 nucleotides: TGCGCCAGCAGCTTGGAACCCAGCGGTGAAAAACTGTTTTTT. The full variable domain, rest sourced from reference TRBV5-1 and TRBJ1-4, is KAGVTQTPRYLIKTRGQQVTLSCSPISGHRSVSWYQQTPGQGLQFLFEYFSETQRNKGNFPGRFSGRQFSNSRSEMNVSTLELGDSALYLCASSLEPSGEKLFFGSGTQLSVL.

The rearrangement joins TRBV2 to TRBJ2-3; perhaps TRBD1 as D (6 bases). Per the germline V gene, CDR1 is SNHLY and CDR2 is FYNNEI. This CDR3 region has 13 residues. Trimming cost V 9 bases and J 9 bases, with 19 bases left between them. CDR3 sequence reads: CASLGARVGTQYF. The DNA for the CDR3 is TGTGCCAGTTTGGGGGCGCGGGTCGGGACGCAGTATTTT.

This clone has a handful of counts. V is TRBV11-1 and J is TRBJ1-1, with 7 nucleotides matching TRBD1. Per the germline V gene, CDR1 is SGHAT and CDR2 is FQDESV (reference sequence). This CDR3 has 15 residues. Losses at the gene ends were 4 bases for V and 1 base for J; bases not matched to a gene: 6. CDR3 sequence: CASSSRTGGNTEAFF. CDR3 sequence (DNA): TGTGCCAGCAGCTCAAGGACAGGAGGGAACACTGAAGCTTTCTTT. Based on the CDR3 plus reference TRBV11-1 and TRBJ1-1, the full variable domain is EAEVAQSPRYKITEKSQAVAFWCDPISGHATLYWYRQILGQGPELLVQFQDESVVDDSQLPKDRFSAERLKGVDSTLKIQPAELGDSAMYLCASSSRTGGNTEAFFGQGTRLTVV.

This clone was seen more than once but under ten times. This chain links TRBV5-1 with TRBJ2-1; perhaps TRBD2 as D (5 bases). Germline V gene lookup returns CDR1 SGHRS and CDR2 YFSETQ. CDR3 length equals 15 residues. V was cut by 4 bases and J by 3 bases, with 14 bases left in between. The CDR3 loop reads CASSADPADYNEQFF. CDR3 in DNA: TGCGCCAGCAGCGCGGACCCAGCGGACTACAATGAGCAGTTCTTC.

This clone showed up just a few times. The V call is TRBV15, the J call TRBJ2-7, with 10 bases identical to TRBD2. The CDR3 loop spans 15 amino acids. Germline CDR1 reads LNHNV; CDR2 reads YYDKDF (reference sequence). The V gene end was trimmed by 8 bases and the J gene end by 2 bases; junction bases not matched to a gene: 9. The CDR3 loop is CATADASGGAYEQYF. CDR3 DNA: TGTGCCACCGCCGATGCAAGCGGGGGGGCCTACGAGCAGTACTTC.

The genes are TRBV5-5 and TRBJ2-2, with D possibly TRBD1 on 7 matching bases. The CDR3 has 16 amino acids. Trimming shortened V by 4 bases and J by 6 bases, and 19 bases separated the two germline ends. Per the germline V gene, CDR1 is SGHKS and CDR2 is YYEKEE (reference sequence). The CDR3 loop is CASSPTGRGEAGELFF. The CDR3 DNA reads TGTGCCAGCAGCCCCACCGGCAGGGGGGAGGCCGGGGAGCTGTTTTTT.